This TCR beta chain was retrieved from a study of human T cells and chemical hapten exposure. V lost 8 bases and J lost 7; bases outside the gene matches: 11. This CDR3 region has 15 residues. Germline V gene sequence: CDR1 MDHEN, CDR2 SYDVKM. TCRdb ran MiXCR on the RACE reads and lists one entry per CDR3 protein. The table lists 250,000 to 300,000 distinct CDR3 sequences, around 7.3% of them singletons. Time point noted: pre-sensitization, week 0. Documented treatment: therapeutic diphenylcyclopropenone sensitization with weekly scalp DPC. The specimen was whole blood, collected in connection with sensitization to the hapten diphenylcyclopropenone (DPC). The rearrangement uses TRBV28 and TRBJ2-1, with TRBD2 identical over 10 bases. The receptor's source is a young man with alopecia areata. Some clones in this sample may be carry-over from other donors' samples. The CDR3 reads CASRVQRGGRNEQFF. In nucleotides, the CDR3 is TGTGCCAGCCGTGTCCAGCGGGGGGGCCGGAATGAGCAGTTCTTC.